This T cell receptor (beta chain) originates from a study of cytomegalovirus exposure and HLA in healthy donors. Sequenced by immunoSEQ multiplex PCR; TCRdb stores in-frame clones only, minus some. The sample has about 220,000 clones, approximately 90% seen once. This CDR3 has 20 amino acids. Trimming shortened V by 4 bases and J by 8 bases, and 33 bases separated the two germline ends. This sequence originates from a woman aged 18-29 years in good health and CMV-seronegative. V gene TRBV23-1 combines with J gene TRBJ2-1; D gene uncertain. TRBV23-1 is noted as an ORF with a role that remains uncertain. The sequenced material came from PBMCs. DNA for the CDR3: TGCGCCAGCAGTCCCGCGCGGCCCCCCAGAATACCCTTCCTATGGCATGAGCAGTTCTTC. Residues: CASSPARPPRIPFLWHEQFF.